The next 18 T cell receptor beta chains were all read from a single sample in a study of chemoradiotherapy in HPV16-positive cancers. Method: immunoSEQ multiplex PCR; TCRdb's copy keeps in-frame clones and lacks some. This sample carries 15,000 or so clones, roughly 71% of them seen once, and the ten largest clones take around 20%. The specimen was taken from a patient who underwent chemoradiotherapy. The receptors come from a human donor with HPV-associated anogenital cancer.

V and J are TRBV27 and TRBJ2-3; 7 positions agree with TRBD1. In germline, CDR1 is MNHEY, CDR2 SMNVEV (reference sequence). This CDR3 is 17 amino acids long. With 5 bases clipped from V and 6 bases from J, the junction kept 17 bases outside the gene matches. CDR3 sequence reads: CASSRTLGTERGDTQYF. DNA for the CDR3: TGTGCCAGCAGTAGGACCCTGGGGACAGAGAGAGGGGATACGCAGTATTTT.

This CDR3 is CASSLGSGTGIRNTIYF. The CDR3 nucleotides read TGTGCCAGCAGCTTAGGTTCGGGGACAGGGATTAGAAACACCATATATTTT. This chain connects TRBV7-6 to TRBJ1-3, with 9 bases identical to TRBD1. V shed 1 base, J shed 5 bases, and the junction held 9 bases outside the gene matches. The CDR3 runs to 17 residues. The germline CDR1 and CDR2 sequences are SGHVS and FNYEAQ.

The chain uses TRBV5-1 and TRBJ2-1, with D possibly being TRBD1 or TRBD2 (5 bases each). The ends were cut back, 0 bases at V and 2 bases at J, with 15 bases in the middle. The CDR3 has 17 residues. Per the germline V gene, CDR1 is SGHRS and CDR2 is YFSETQ. DNA for the CDR3: TGCGCCAGCAGCTTGGGGACCGGGACGAATACCTACAATGAGCAGTTCTTC. This codes for CASSLGTGTNTYNEQFF.

The chain is built from TRBV9 and TRBJ2-1; TRBD2 might be the D (6 bases). Germline CDR1 and CDR2: SGDLS and YYNGEE. This CDR3 has 16 residues. The germline V and J ends were trimmed by 0 bases and 6 bases, with 16 bases remaining between them. The CDR3 sequence: CASSVAGSLKTNEQFF. In DNA form, the CDR3 reads TGTGCCAGCAGCGTAGCCGGGAGCCTTAAGACCAATGAGCAGTTCTTC.

This sequence joins TRBV9 and TRBJ1-2, with D possibly TRBD1 on 5 matching bases. Trimming took off 3 bases at V and 2 bases at J, with 11 bases between the two ends. Germline V gene lookup returns CDR1 SGDLS and CDR2 YYNGEE. This CDR3 region has 14 residues. The DNA of the CDR3 is TGTGCCAGCAGCGCTTCAGGACAAAACTATGGCTACACCTTC. It encodes CASSASGQNYGYTF.

The rearrangement links TRBV12-5 to TRBJ2-5; 9 nucleotides agree with TRBD2. This CDR3 comprises 16 residues. CDR1 is LGHNT, CDR2 FRNRAP, per germline. The ends lost 1 base at V and 0 bases at J; junction bases unmatched: 3. The CDR3 nucleotides are TGTGCTAGTGGTTTGGGGCAGCGGGGGGACCAAGAGACCCAGTACTTC. Its protein is CASGLGQRGDQETQYF.

This clone was seen only a few times. The chain carries TRBV11-2 and TRBJ1-3; D perhaps matches TRBD1 (5 bases). Trimming cost V 0 bases and J 0 bases, with 18 bases left between them. CDR1 and CDR2 (germline): SGHAT, FQNNGV. CDR3 length: 19 residues. The CDR3: CASSLEAGLLRVSGNTIYF. CDR3 DNA: TGTGCCAGCAGCTTAGAAGCCGGCCTTCTCAGGGTCTCTGGAAACACCATATATTTT.

The gene calls are TRBV6-6 and TRBJ2-7; no firm D call. Trimming removed 4 bases at V and 6 bases at J, with 19 bases between. Germline CDR1 reads MNHNY; CDR2 reads SVGAGI (reference sequence). This CDR3 is 15 amino acids long. The CDR3 is CASSSNTGPTPEQYF. CDR3 sequence (DNA): TGTGCCAGCAGTTCAAACACCGGGCCTACCCCCGAGCAGTACTTC.

The chain uses TRBV5-1 and TRBJ2-5, with 10 nucleotides matching TRBD2. CDR1 and CDR2 (germline): SGHRS, YFSETQ. This CDR3 has 16 residues. The ends lost 3 bases at V and 4 bases at J; junction bases unmatched: 9. The CDR3 DNA follows: TGCGCCAGCAGCTCAACGGCTAGCGGGGGTAGAGAGACCCAGTACTTC. Translating it yields CASSSTASGGRETQYF.

This clone was detected once. The chain combines TRBV10-3 with TRBJ1-1; 10 bases are shared with TRBD1. The germline V gene encodes CDR1 ENHRY and CDR2 SYGVKD. J gave up 7 bases and V 5 bases, and 7 bases lay outside the gene matches. CDR3 length: 14 residues. The CDR3 nucleotides are TGTGCCATCAGTAACCGAGGGGACAGGGGTGAAGCTTTCTTT. Amino acid sequence: CAISNRGDRGEAFF.

This rearrangement joins TRBV14 to TRBJ2-1, with 9 bases aligning to TRBD2. The CDR3 extends over 14 amino acids. Germline loops: CDR1 SGHDN, CDR2 FVKESK. With V trimmed by 4 bases and J by 5 bases, 3 bases remained unmatched. The CDR3, as DNA: TGTGCCAGCAGCCCTTCTAGCGGGGACAATGAGCAGTTCTTC. This gives the protein CASSPSSGDNEQFF.

This clone was seen a few times. V usage is TRBV10-3 and J usage is TRBJ1-5; 8 nucleotides agree with TRBD1. The V and J ends lost 10 bases and 6 bases, in that order; junction bases with no gene match: 8. The length of the CDR3 is 13 residues. Germline V gives CDR1 ENHRY, CDR2 SYGVKD. The CDR3 DNA sequence: TGTGCCACCCGACAGGGGTCGGGTCAGCCCCAGCATTTT. Translation gives CATRQGSGQPQHF.

The chain employs TRBV6-6 and TRBJ1-2, with D possibly being TRBD1 (6 bases). The germline V gene has CDR1 MNHNY and CDR2 SVGAGI (reference sequence). This CDR3 has 14 residues. Trimming shortened V by 7 bases and J by 5 bases, and 17 bases separated the two germline ends. Written as DNA, the CDR3 is TGTGCCAGCAATTCTTTAGGGGGAGGTTATGGCTACACCTTC. As protein: CASNSLGGGYGYTF.

The chain recombines TRBV25-1 with TRBJ1-5, with unresolved D. From germline, CDR1 is MGHDK and CDR2 SYGVNS. The CDR3 has 14 residues. V lost 4 bases and J 0 bases, leaving 7 bases between the germline ends. The CDR3: CASSGKGSNQPQHF. The CDR3 region has the DNA TGTGCCAGCAGTGGAAAGGGTAGCAATCAGCCCCAGCATTTT. The variable domain in full, with the rest retrieved from reference TRBV25-1 and TRBJ1-5, is EADIYQTPRYLVIGTGKKITLECSQTMGHDKMYWYQQDPGMELHLIHYSYGVNSTEKGDLSSESTVSRIRTEHFPLTLESARPSHTSQYLCASSGKGSNQPQHFGDGTRLSIL.

V and J are TRBV28 and TRBJ1-4, with 7 bases that match TRBD1. CDR3 length: 15 residues. The V gene's germline CDR1 is MDHEN and CDR2 SYDVKM. With V trimmed by 4 bases and J by 0 bases, 2 bases remained unmatched. CDR3 sequence reads: CASSSGTATNEKLFF. CDR3 DNA: TGTGCCAGCAGTTCGGGGACAGCAACTAATGAAAAACTGTTTTTT.

As for this clone: At one of its ends the junction is not consistent with the germline gene, which may arise from a read error. The rearrangement joins TRBV6-1 to TRBJ1-5; TRBD1 is a possible D gene (6 bases). This CDR3 has 13 amino acids. Germline values: CDR1 MNHNS, CDR2 SASEGT. The chain's CDR3 is CASSEGQGLLQHF. CDR3 DNA sequence: TGTGCCAGCAGCGAAGGTCAGGGGTTGCTCCAGCATTTT.

The chain couples TRBV4-1 to TRBJ2-2; 10 bases align to TRBD1. This CDR3 region has 15 residues. V shed 4 bases and J 4 bases; nucleotides not matched to a gene: 3. The germline CDR1 and CDR2 sequences are MGHRA and YSYEKL. The CDR3 loop reads CASSLRQGATGELFF. DNA for the CDR3: TGCGCCAGCAGCCTCCGACAGGGGGCCACCGGGGAGCTGTTTTTT.

A few counts support this clone. The V and J genes are TRBV4-1 and TRBJ1-5; D is unresolved. CDR3 length equals 14 residues. Germline-derived CDR1 and CDR2 are MGHRA and YSYEKL. V dropped 4 bases and J dropped 4 bases, with 11 bases sitting between them. The CDR3 DNA reads TGCGCCAGCAGCCTCGGCAGCTTAAATCAGCCCCAGCATTTT. This translates into CASSLGSLNQPQHF.